This is a list of T cell receptor beta chains from one sample in a study of shared clonotypes between healthy human individuals. The protocol was immunoSEQ multiplex PCR, while the TCRdb copy is restricted to in-frame clones and leaves out a portion. The profile shows about 2.4 million clones, 93% of them singletons. The sample taken for sequencing was naive CD4+ T cells from PBMCs. All receptors derive from a man aged 18 to 29 in good health. Some clones in this sample may be carry-over from other donors' samples. Both conserved end residues are part of each CDR3. The D gene is left open where the match is weak. Expanded clones are given a class, and other clones once, few, many or no size at all.

CDR3nt	CDR3aa	abundance	v_gene	j_gene	d_gene
TGTGCCAGCAGTTTCCTCGGGACAGCTTACACTGAAGCTTTCTTT	CASSFLGTAYTEAFF	NA	TRBV27	TRBJ1-1	TRBD1
TGTGCCAGCAGCCCCGGACTGGGGAGGGGTGAGCAGTTCTTC	CASSPGLGRGEQFF	once	TRBV7-8	TRBJ2-1	TRBD2
TGCGCCAGCAGCCGGGCTCCTTCCTACGAGCAGTACTTC	CASSRAPSYEQYF	NA	TRBV5-1	TRBJ2-7	NA
TGTGCCAGCCGTTCACAGGGGGCTGGTGGCTACACCTTC	CASRSQGAGGYTF	NA	TRBV28	TRBJ1-2	TRBD1
TGTGCCAGCAGCGTAGATCGAGCCCCCTACGAGCAGTACTTC	CASSVDRAPYEQYF	NA	TRBV9	TRBJ2-7	NA
TGTGCCAGCAGCGTAGACGGGAGGGCATACAATGAGCAGTTCTTC	CASSVDGRAYNEQFF	NA	TRBV9	TRBJ2-1	TRBD2
TGTGCCAGCAGTTCAGGACTAGCGGGCACCGGGGAGCTGTTTTTT	CASSSGLAGTGELFF	NA	TRBV6-1	TRBJ2-2	TRBD2
TGTGCCAGCTCACCGGCCCTAGCGGGAGTCAAAGAGACCCAGTACTTC	CASSPALAGVKETQYF	NA	TRBV18	TRBJ2-5	TRBD2
TGTGCCAGCAGCCAACTGGTGGCGCGCTCCTACAATGAGCAGTTCTTC	CASSQLVARSYNEQFF	NA	TRBV28	TRBJ2-1	NA
TGTGCCAGCAGCTTAGATTCCACTGATACGCAGTATTTT	CASSLDSTDTQYF	NA	TRBV7-8	TRBJ2-3	NA
TGTGCCAGCAGCTTAGCGGGACAGGGGGTTGTTGGAAACACCATATATTTT	CASSLAGQGVVGNTIYF	NA	TRBV7-2	TRBJ1-3	TRBD1
TGCGCCAGCAGCTTGCTCATAACCGGGGAGCTGTTTTTT	CASSLLITGELFF	NA	TRBV5-1	TRBJ2-2	NA
TGTGCCAGCAGTTTAAACCCGGCCCGGACGGTCGTGGACCTCCACTTT	CASSLNPARTVVDLHF	NA	TRBV27	TRBJ1-6	NA
TGTGCCAGCAGCGTAGATGGGGGCGTTAGCTATGGCTACACCTTC	CASSVDGGVSYGYTF	NA	TRBV9	TRBJ1-2	NA
TGTGCCAGCAGCCAAGTCCTAGCGGGAGACTACGAGCAGTACTTC	CASSQVLAGDYEQYF	once	TRBV4-2	TRBJ2-7	TRBD2
TGTGCCTGGACCAGAGACCGTGAAGCTTTCTTT	CAWTRDREAFF	NA	TRBV30	TRBJ1-1	NA
TGTGCCAGCTCACCACTCCAGGAGCAGTTCTTC	CASSPLQEQFF	NA	TRBV18	TRBJ2-1	NA
TGTGCCAGCAGCTTTGGGGGCGTGGGAGCCAAAAACATTCAGTACTTC	CASSFGGVGAKNIQYF	NA	TRBV7-9	TRBJ2-4	NA
TGTGCCAGCAGTATACAGCCGGTCTCTGGAAACACCATATATTTT	CASSIQPVSGNTIYF	NA	TRBV6-5	TRBJ1-3	NA
TGTGCCAGCAGCTTATGGTCGGACGGTGGCTACACCTTC	CASSLWSDGGYTF	NA	TRBV7-2	TRBJ1-2	NA
TGCGCCAGCAGCTTGGGACTAGCGGGAGGAGTCGCCGGGGAGCTGTTTTTT	CASSLGLAGGVAGELFF	NA	TRBV5-1	TRBJ2-2	TRBD2
TGTGCCAGCAGCAAGGGACTAGCTTCCCAAGAGCAGTTCTTC	CASSKGLASQEQFF	NA	TRBV5-4	TRBJ2-1	TRBD2
TGTGCCAGCTCACTTTTCCGACAGGGGGCGACGGGTGAAAAACTGTTTTTT	CASSLFRQGATGEKLFF	NA	TRBV18	TRBJ1-4	TRBD1
TGTGCCAGCAGCTCCCTCCGCGACACAGATACGCAGTATTTT	CASSSLRDTDTQYF	NA	TRBV7-9	TRBJ2-3	NA
TGTGCCAGCAATTTACTGACAGGGGTGAACACTGAAGCTTTCTTT	CASNLLTGVNTEAFF	NA	TRBV28	TRBJ1-1	TRBD1
TGTGCCAGCAGCGTAGCGGGCCGAGGAAACACTGAAGCTTTCTTT	CASSVAGRGNTEAFF	NA	TRBV9	TRBJ1-1	NA
TGTGCCAGCAGTTCGAGATACAGGACGGTAAATGAAAAACTGTTTTTT	CASSSRYRTVNEKLFF	NA	TRBV5-6	TRBJ1-4	NA
TGTGCCAGCAGTGTAGCGGGAGGGGGAGAGACCCAGTACTTC	CASSVAGGGETQYF	once	TRBV7-9	TRBJ2-5	TRBD2
TGTGCCAGCATCCAGGGACTAGCGGGGGACCAAGAGACCCAGTACTTC	CASIQGLAGDQETQYF	NA	TRBV7-9	TRBJ2-5	TRBD2
TGTGCCAGCAGCTTACAACAGGGTTATGGCTACACCTTC	CASSLQQGYGYTF	NA	TRBV7-3	TRBJ1-2	NA
TGTGCCGGGTCTTACTACAATGAGCAGTTCTTC	CAGSYYNEQFF	NA	TRBV6-1	TRBJ2-1	NA
TGTGCCAGCAGCATGGGACAGGGTGTCCGCGAGCAGTACTTC	CASSMGQGVREQYF	NA	TRBV9	TRBJ2-7	TRBD1
TGTGCCAGTACCCAAGGAGGACAGGGGGTTGGCTACACCTTC	CASTQGGQGVGYTF	NA	TRBV19	TRBJ1-2	TRBD1
TGCGCCAGCACTTACAGGGTGGGGGAGCACGAGCAGTACTTC	CASTYRVGEHEQYF	NA	TRBV10-2	TRBJ2-7	NA
TGCAGCGGACATGGTCCCCCAGATACGCAGTATTTT	CSGHGPPDTQYF	NA	TRBV29-1	TRBJ2-3	NA
TGTGCCAGCAGTGACTCCGTCGGGGAGCTGTTTTTT	CASSDSVGELFF	NA	TRBV6-4	TRBJ2-2	NA
TGTGCCAGTAGTCGCTTCCCGGGGGTTAGTCAGCCCCAGCATTTT	CASSRFPGVSQPQHF	few	TRBV19	TRBJ1-5	NA
TGTGCCAGCATAGCCGCAGGGGGCGTTTCCGCAGGTGAGCAGTTCTTC	CASIAAGGVSAGEQFF	NA	TRBV7-2	TRBJ2-1	TRBD1
TGTGCCATCAGTGAACTCCGATTCTACAATGAGCAGTTCTTC	CAISELRFYNEQFF	NA	TRBV10-3	TRBJ2-1	NA
TGTGCCAGCAGCCAACTGTTGAACACTGAAGCTTTCTTT	CASSQLLNTEAFF	NA	TRBV13	TRBJ1-1	NA
TGTGCCTGGATCTACGGGGGAAAGGAGAAAGCTTTCTTT	CAWIYGGKEKAFF	NA	TRBV30	TRBJ1-1	NA
TGTGCCAGCAGGGCTGGGACACCACTAGAGGGTTCACCCCTCCACTTT	CASRAGTPLEGSPLHF	NA	TRBV5-4	TRBJ1-6	NA
TGTGCCAGTAGTGCCCCGTCAGGGAGGGGCTACAATGAGCAGTTCTTC	CASSAPSGRGYNEQFF	NA	TRBV19	TRBJ2-1	TRBD2
TGTGCCAGCAGTTTCCTAGCGGGTGGCGCCTACGAGCAGTACTTC	CASSFLAGGAYEQYF	NA	TRBV27	TRBJ2-7	TRBD2
TGTGCCAGCAGAAGTCCACCAGGGCGTTTTAACTATGGCTACACCTTC	CASRSPPGRFNYGYTF	once	TRBV28	TRBJ1-2	NA
TGTGCCAGCTCACCCTGGGAGGGGCAAGAGACCCAGTACTTC	CASSPWEGQETQYF	NA	TRBV25-1	TRBJ2-5	TRBD2
TGTGCCACCCAAAAGGGCACTGAAGCTTTCTTT	CATQKGTEAFF	NA	TRBV28	TRBJ1-1	NA
TGTGCCAACCCCGGGGCCTACACAGATACGCAGTATTTT	CANPGAYTDTQYF	NA	TRBV27	TRBJ2-3	NA
TGTGCCAGCAGTTTAGAAGGGGGATCCTACGAGCAGTACTTC	CASSLEGGSYEQYF	NA	TRBV27	TRBJ2-7	NA
TGTGCCAGCAGTTACCGGGGGGGCCTGAACAATGAGCAGTTCTTC	CASSYRGGLNNEQFF	NA	TRBV6-5	TRBJ2-1	TRBD2
TGCGCCAGCTTCTCAAACCCACCGAGTATAATTCAAGAGACCCAGTACTTC	CASFSNPPSIIQETQYF	NA	TRBV10-1	TRBJ2-5	NA
TGTGCCAGCAGAGGGACAGGACCTAACTATGGCTACACCTTC	CASRGTGPNYGYTF	NA	TRBV27	TRBJ1-2	TRBD1
TGTGCCAGCAACACAGGGGGGGAGGGTCGCTATGGCTACACCTTC	CASNTGGEGRYGYTF	NA	TRBV28	TRBJ1-2	TRBD1
TGTGCCATCAGTACAGGGGGCAATCAGCCCCAGCATTTT	CAISTGGNQPQHF	NA	TRBV10-3	TRBJ1-5	TRBD1
TGTGCCATCAGTCCGGGACAGGGAATGGACGAGCAGTACTTC	CAISPGQGMDEQYF	NA	TRBV10-3	TRBJ2-7	TRBD1
TGCAGCGTGGTTCAGGGGGCGCGTGACAATGAGCAGTTCTTC	CSVVQGARDNEQFF	NA	TRBV29-1	TRBJ2-1	TRBD1
TGCGCCAGCGAGAGGGGCGGGGTAAAGACTGAAGCTTTCTTT	CASERGGVKTEAFF	NA	TRBV5-1	TRBJ1-1	NA
TGTGCCAGCAGAGAGGAGATGAATCAGCCCCAGCATTTT	CASREEMNQPQHF	NA	TRBV7-8	TRBJ1-5	NA